This T cell receptor beta chain derives from a study of Ad26.COV2.S vaccination and SARS-CoV-2 variants. Overall study context: Donor was assigned to the Ad26.COV2.S arm of trial COV1001. Intramuscularly, Ad26.COV2.S was given either once or twice, 56 days apart. General study findings and limits: Vaccine recipients posted higher spike-specific TCR breadth than their placebo counterparts. It was found that vaccine and placebo recipients had similar non-spike TCR breadth.

Germline assignment: CDR1 SGHRS and CDR2 YFSETQ. Trimming took off 0 bases at V and 2 bases at J, with 9 bases between the two ends. The CDR3 has 15 amino acids. Comment on this clone: Its target is not known.

As for treatment: about 20 received Ad26.COV2.S at low or high dose, single or two shots; about 5 received placebo; per-sample allocation not given. Sampling happened 63 days after the first vaccine or placebo injection. Clones were read by immunoSEQ multiplex PCR, and TCRdb kept only the in-frame ones, dropping some. This repertoire shows 500,000 or so clones, about 83% found once; its top ten account for over 10%. The TCR originated in a person between 18 and 59 years old who received the Ad26.COV2.S COVID-19 vaccine or a placebo. The sample in question was peripheral blood, obtained in a trial of Ad26.COV2.S vaccine versus placebo. The chain joins TRBV5-1 to TRBJ2-1, with D possibly TRBD2 on 6 matching bases. The CDR3 DNA is TGCGCCAGCAGCTTGGACGGGAGCACCTACAATGAGCAGTTCTTC. This encodes CASSLDGSTYNEQFF.